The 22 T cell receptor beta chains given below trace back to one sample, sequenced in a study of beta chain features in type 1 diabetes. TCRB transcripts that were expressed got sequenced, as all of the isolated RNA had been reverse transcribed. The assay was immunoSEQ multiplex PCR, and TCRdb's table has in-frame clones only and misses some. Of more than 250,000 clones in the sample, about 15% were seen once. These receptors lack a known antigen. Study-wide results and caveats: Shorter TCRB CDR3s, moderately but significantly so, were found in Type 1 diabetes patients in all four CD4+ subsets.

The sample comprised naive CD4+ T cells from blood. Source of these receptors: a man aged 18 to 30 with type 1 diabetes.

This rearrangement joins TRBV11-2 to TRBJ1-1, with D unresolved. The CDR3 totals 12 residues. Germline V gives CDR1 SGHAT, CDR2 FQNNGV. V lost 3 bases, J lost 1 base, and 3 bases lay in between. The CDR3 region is CASSFRNTEAFF. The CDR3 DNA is TGTGCCAGCAGCTTCAGGAACACTGAAGCTTTCTTT. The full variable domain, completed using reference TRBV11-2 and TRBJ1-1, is EAGVAQSPRYKIIEKRQSVAFWCNPISGHATLYWYQQILGQGPKLLIQFQNNGVVDDSQLPKDRFSAERLKGVDSTLKIQPAKLEDSAVYLCASSFRNTEAFFGQGTRLTVV.

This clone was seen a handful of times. CDR3 coding DNA: TGTGCCTGGAGCGCAGCGGGGGGGCGTGGGGGGGCCAACGTCCTGACTTTC. This encodes CAWSAAGGRGGANVLTF. V usage is TRBV30 and J usage is TRBJ2-6; the match to TRBD2 covers 10 bases. Germline V CDR1 and CDR2: GTSNPN, SVGIG (reference sequence). V was clipped by 3 bases and J by 4 bases; unmatched bases: 9. This CDR3 comprises 17 residues.

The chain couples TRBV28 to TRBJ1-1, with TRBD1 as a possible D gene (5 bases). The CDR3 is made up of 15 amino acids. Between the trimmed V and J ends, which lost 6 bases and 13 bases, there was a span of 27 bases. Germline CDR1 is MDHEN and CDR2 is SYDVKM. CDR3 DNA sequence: TGTGCCAGCAGGCCTCCCCGCGCAGGGCACCAGAAGGGTTTCTTT. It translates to CASRPPRAGHQKGFF.

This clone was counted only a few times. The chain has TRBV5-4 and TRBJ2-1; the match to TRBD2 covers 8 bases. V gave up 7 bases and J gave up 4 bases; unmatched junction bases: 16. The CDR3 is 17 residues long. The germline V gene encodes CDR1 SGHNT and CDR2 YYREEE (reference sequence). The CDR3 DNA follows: TGTGCCAGCCGGAGGGCTGTCTCGGGAGGGAATTACAATGAGCAGTTCTTC. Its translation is CASRRAVSGGNYNEQFF.

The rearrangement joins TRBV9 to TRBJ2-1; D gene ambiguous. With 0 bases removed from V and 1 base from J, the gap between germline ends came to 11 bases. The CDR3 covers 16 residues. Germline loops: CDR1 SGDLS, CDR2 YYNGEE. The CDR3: CASSVGVEVSYNEQFF. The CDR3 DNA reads TGTGCCAGCAGCGTAGGTGTCGAGGTGTCCTACAATGAGCAGTTCTTC. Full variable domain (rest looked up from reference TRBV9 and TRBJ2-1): DSGVTQTPKHLITATGQRVTLRCSPRSGDLSVYWYQQSLDQGLQFLIQYYNGEERAKGNILERFSAQQFPDLHSELNLSSLELGDSALYFCASSVGVEVSYNEQFFGPGTRLTVL.

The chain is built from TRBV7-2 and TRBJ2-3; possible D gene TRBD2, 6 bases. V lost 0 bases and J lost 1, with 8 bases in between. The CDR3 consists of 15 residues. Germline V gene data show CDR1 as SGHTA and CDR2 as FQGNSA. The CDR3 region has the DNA TGTGCCAGCAGCTTAGCAGCGGGTGGCACAGATACGCAGTATTTT. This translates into CASSLAAGGTDTQYF.

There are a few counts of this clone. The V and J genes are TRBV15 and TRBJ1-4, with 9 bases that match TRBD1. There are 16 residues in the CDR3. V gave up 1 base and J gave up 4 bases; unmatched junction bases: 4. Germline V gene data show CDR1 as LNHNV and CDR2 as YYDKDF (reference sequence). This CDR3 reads CATSRGRQGGNEKLFF. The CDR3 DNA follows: TGTGCCACCAGCAGAGGACGACAGGGGGGTAATGAAAAACTGTTTTTT.

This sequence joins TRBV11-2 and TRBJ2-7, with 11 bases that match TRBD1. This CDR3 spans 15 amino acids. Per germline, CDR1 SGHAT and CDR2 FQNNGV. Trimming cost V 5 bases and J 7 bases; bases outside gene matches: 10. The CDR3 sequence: CASSQPGQGAGEQYF. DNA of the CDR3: TGTGCCAGCAGCCAACCCGGACAGGGGGCAGGGGAGCAGTACTTC.

In DNA form, the CDR3 reads TGTGCCAGCAGCGGGACAACGGAGACCCAGTACTTC. It codes for CASSGTTETQYF. This chain uses TRBV2 with TRBJ2-5; TRBD1 might be the D (6 bases). Trimming shortened V by 6 bases and J by 5 bases, and 10 bases separated the two germline ends. The CDR3 runs 12 residues. Germline assignment: CDR1 SNHLY and CDR2 FYNNEI.

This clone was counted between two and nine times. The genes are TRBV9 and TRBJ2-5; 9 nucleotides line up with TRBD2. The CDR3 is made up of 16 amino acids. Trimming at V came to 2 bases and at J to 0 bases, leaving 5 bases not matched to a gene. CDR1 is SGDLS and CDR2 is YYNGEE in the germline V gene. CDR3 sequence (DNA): TGTGCCAGCAGCGTCATAGCGGGAGTGAACCAAGAGACCCAGTACTTC. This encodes CASSVIAGVNQETQYF.

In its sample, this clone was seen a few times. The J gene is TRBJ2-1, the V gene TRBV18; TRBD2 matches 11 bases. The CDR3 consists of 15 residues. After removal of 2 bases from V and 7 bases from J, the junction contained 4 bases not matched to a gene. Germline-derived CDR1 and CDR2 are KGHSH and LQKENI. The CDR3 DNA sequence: TGTGCCAGCTCACCAGCGCTAGCGGGAGGAAATGAGCAGTTCTTC. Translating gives CASSPALAGGNEQFF.

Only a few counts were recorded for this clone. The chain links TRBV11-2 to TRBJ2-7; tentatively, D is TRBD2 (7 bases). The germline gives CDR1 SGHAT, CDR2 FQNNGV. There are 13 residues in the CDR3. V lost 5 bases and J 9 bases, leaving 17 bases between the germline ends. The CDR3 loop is CASSPGGGFLQYF. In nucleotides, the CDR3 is TGTGCCAGCAGCCCCGGCGGGGGCTTTCTGCAGTACTTC.

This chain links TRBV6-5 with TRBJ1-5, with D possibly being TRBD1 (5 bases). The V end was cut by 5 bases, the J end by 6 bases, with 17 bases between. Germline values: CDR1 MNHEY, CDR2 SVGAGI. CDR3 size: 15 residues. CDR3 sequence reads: CASSIVPGLSQPQHF. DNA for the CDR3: TGTGCCAGCAGTATAGTACCAGGGCTAAGTCAGCCCCAGCATTTT.

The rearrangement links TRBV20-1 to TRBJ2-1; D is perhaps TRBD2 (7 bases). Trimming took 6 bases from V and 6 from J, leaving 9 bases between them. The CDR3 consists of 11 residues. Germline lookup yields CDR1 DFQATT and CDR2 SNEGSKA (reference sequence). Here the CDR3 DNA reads TGCAGTGCGGGGGGGCGCAATGAGCAGTTCTTC. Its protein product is CSAGGRNEQFF.

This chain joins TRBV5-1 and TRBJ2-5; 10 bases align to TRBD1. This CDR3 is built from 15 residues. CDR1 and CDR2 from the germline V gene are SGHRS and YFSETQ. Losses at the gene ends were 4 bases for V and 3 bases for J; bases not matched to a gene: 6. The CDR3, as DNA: TGCGCCAGCAGCGTAAAGGACAGGGGGAAAGAGACCCAGTACTTC. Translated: CASSVKDRGKETQYF.

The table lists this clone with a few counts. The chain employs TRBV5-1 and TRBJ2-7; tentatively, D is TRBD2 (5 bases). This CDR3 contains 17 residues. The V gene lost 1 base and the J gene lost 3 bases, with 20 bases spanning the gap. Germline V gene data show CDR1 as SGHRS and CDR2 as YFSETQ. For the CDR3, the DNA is TGCGCCAGCAGCTTGTGGACTGGCGAGCTCTCCCTCTACGAGCAGTACTTC. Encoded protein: CASSLWTGELSLYEQYF.

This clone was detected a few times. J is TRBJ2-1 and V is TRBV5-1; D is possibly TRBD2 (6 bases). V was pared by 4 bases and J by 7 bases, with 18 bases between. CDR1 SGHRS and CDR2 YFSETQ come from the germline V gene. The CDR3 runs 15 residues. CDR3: CASSAGPGGKNEQFF. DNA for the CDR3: TGCGCCAGCAGCGCCGGGCCGGGCGGGAAGAATGAGCAGTTCTTC.

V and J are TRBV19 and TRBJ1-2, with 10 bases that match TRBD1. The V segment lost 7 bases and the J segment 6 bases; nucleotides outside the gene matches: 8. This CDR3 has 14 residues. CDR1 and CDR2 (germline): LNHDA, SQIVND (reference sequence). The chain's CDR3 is CASKEAGQGNGYTF. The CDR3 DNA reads TGTGCCAGTAAGGAGGCGGGACAGGGGAATGGCTACACCTTC.

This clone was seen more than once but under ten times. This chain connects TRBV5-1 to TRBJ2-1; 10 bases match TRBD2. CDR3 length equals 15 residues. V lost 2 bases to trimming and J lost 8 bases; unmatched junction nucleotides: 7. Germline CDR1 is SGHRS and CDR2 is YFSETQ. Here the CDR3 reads CASSFSGLAGDEQFF. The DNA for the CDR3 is TGCGCCAGCAGCTTTAGTGGGCTAGCGGGAGATGAGCAGTTCTTC.

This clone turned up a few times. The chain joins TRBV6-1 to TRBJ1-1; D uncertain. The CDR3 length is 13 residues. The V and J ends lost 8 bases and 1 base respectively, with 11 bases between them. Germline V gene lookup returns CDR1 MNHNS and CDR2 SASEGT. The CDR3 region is CASELLSNTEAFF. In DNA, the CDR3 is TGTGCCAGCGAACTGTTATCGAACACTGAAGCTTTCTTT.

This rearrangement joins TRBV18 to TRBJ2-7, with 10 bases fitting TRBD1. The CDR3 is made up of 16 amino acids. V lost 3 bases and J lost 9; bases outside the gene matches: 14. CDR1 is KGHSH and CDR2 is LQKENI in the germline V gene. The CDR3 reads CASSPGQGSLVGGQYF. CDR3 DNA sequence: TGTGCCAGCTCACCGGGACAGGGGTCGCTTGTCGGCGGGCAGTACTTC.

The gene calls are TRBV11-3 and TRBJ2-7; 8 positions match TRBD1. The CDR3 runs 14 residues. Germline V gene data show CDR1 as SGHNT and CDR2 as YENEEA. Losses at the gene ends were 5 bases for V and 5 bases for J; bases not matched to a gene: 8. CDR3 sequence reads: CASSPWTGSHEQYF. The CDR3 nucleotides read TGTGCCAGCAGCCCTTGGACAGGGAGTCACGAGCAGTACTTC.